The T cell receptor (beta chain) under discussion was sequenced for a study of Tregs in tolerant kidney transplant recipients. Regarding the study as a whole: Few patients were studied, so findings need validation in larger groups.

Trimming removed 5 bases from V and 5 bases from J, with 19 bases in between. The CDR3 runs to 15 residues. Germline V CDR1 and CDR2: SGDLS, YYNGEE. Some clones are missing from TCRdb's copy, which holds only in-frame ones; the method was immunoSEQ multiplex PCR. Of some 110,000 clones listed, about 91% are singletons. Turning to this clone: Its antigen remains unknown.

This chain links TRBV9 with TRBJ2-5, with a weak D call TRBD1 (6 bases). Sample: CD4+ T cells from blood. The origin of this receptor is a human donor in good health. This CDR3 reads CASRETGRAWETQYF. Here the CDR3 DNA reads TGTGCCAGCAGAGAGACAGGACGGGCGTGGGAGACCCAGTACTTC.